This TCR beta chain originates from a study of T cells in Graves' hyperthyroidism and ophthalmopathy. Using RNA transcripts as the source, TCR beta CDR3 regions were amplified. With the HTBI primer set, the TCR CDR3 went through a first round of RT-PCR. TCRdb used MiXCR to reprocess the multiplex PCR reads, holding one entry per CDR3 protein. The data hold hundreds of thousands of distinct CDR3 sequences, with more than 15% observed a single time. The CDR3 contains 16 residues. Trimming took 3 bases from V and 0 from J, leaving 11 bases between them. Fresh peripheral blood, 10 ml, was the source of the PBMCs. Study observations and caveats: Most thyroid clonotypes expanded above 0.001 were also detected in blood.

Points on this clonotype: The antigen is not known.

This chain uses TRBV12-3 or TRBV12-4 with TRBJ1-4; D gene uncertain. The sequencing input was blood. The receptor comes from a woman younger than 35 with Graves' hyperthyroidism. CDR3 loop: CASSFRRSATNEKLFF. The CDR3 DNA is TGTGCCAGCAGTTTTCGCAGGTCCGCAACTAATGAAAAACTGTTTTTT.